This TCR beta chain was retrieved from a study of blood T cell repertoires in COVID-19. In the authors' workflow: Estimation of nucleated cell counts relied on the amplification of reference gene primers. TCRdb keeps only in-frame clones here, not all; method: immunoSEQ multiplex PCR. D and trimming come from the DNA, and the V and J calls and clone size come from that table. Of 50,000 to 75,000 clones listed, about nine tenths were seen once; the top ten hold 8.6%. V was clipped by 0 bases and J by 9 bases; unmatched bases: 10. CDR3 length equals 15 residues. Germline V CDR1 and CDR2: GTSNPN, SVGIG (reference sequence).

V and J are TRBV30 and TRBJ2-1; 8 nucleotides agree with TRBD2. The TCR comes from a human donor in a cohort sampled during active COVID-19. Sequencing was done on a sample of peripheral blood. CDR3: CAWSVRGGEESEQFF. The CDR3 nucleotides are TGTGCCTGGAGTGTACGGGGGGGCGAGGAGAGTGAGCAGTTCTTC.